The next 32 T cell receptor beta chains were all read from a single sample in a study of T cell responses to AZD1222 COVID-19 vaccine. Libraries were prepared by immunoSEQ multiplex PCR; TCRdb keeps only in-frame clonotypes and omits some of them. The sample has some 150,000 clones; 92% are singletons. Sequences were derived from peripheral blood, sampled 28 days after the second AZD1222 dose. These receptors all come from an adult who received the AZD1222 COVID-19 vaccine.

This chain connects TRBV5-4 to TRBJ2-3; 9 bases are a match to TRBD1. V was pared by 2 bases and J by 3 bases, with 4 bases of the junction left unmatched. CDR3 length: 15 residues. Germline V lookup: CDR1 SGHNT, CDR2 YYREEE (reference sequence). This chain's CDR3 is CASSFDRGTTDTQYF. The CDR3 DNA sequence: TGTGCCAGCAGCTTCGACAGGGGGACTACAGATACGCAGTATTTT. Based on the CDR3 plus reference TRBV5-4 and TRBJ2-3, the full variable domain is ETGVTQSPTHLIKTRGQQVTLRCSSQSGHNTVSWYQQALGQGPQFIFQYYREEENGRGNFPPRFSGLQFPNYSSELNVNALELDDSALYLCASSFDRGTTDTQYFGPGTRLTVL.

The chain links TRBV13 to TRBJ2-7; TRBD1 agrees at 8 bases. Germline CDR1 reads PRHDT; CDR2 reads FYEKMQ (reference sequence). CDR3 length: 14 residues. The trim removed 1 base at V and 2 bases at J, leaving 1 base unmatched. DNA of the CDR3: TGTGCCAGCAGCTTAGACAGGGGGGCCTACGAGCAGTACTTC. Amino acid sequence: CASSLDRGAYEQYF.

The chain uses TRBV18 and TRBJ2-1; D call uncertain. This CDR3 comprises 15 residues. CDR1 and CDR2 (germline): KGHSH, LQKENI. With 2 bases removed from V and 3 bases from J, the gap between germline ends came to 11 bases. CDR3 protein: CASSPEKGYYNEQFF. In DNA, the CDR3 is TGTGCCAGCTCACCAGAGAAAGGCTACTACAATGAGCAGTTCTTC.

This clone has just one count. The chain has TRBV9 and TRBJ2-1; possibly TRBD2 for D (6 bases). The CDR3 is 15 amino acids. V lost 2 bases, J lost 5 bases, and 14 bases lay in between. The germline CDR1 and CDR2 sequences are SGDLS and YYNGEE. In DNA form, the CDR3 reads TGTGCCAGCAGCGTGAAGATAGCGGAGGACAATGAGCAGTTCTTC. Translating it yields CASSVKIAEDNEQFF. Full variable domain (outside the CDR3, taken from reference TRBV9 and TRBJ2-1): DSGVTQTPKHLITATGQRVTLRCSPRSGDLSVYWYQQSLDQGLQFLIQYYNGEERAKGNILERFSAQQFPDLHSELNLSSLELGDSALYFCASSVKIAEDNEQFFGPGTRLTVL.

The rearrangement joins TRBV28 to TRBJ1-6, with 7 bases fitting TRBD1. J was trimmed by 11 bases and V by 6 bases; bases with no gene match: 13. Germline CDR1 MDHEN, CDR2 SYDVKM. The CDR3 contains 15 residues. CDR3 residues: CASSPSRQGWAPLHF. CDR3 nucleotide sequence: TGTGCCAGCAGCCCATCCCGACAGGGTTGGGCACCCCTCCACTTT.

The chain uses TRBV11-3 and TRBJ1-2; TRBD1 matches 7 bases. This CDR3 region has 14 residues. Trimming at V came to 4 bases and at J to 4 bases, leaving 6 bases not matched to a gene. CDR1 is SGHNT and CDR2 is YENEEA in the germline V gene. CDR3 in amino acids: CASSSTGVLYGYTF. Written as DNA, the CDR3 is TGTGCCAGCAGCTCAACAGGGGTGCTCTATGGCTACACCTTC.

As for this clone: At one boundary the junction diverges from the germline segment, which might be a read error. The V and J genes are TRBV12-3 or TRBV12-4 and TRBJ1-3; D is ambiguous. The CDR3 is 13 residues long. CDR3 in amino acids: CASSLSSGHTIYF. Here the CDR3 DNA reads TGTGCCAGCAGTTTAAGCAGTGGACACACCATATATTTT.

The chain links TRBV6-5 to TRBJ2-3; maybe TRBD2 (5 bases). With 7 bases removed from V and 0 bases from J, the gap between germline ends came to 8 bases. Germline V CDR1 and CDR2: MNHEY, SVGAGI. The CDR3 is 13 amino acids. The CDR3 DNA reads as TGTGCCAGCATGAGGACTAGCACAGATACGCAGTATTTT. It specifies CASMRTSTDTQYF.

This clone has just a few counts. The chain couples TRBV7-9 to TRBJ2-2, with 8 bases identical to TRBD1. CDR1 SEHNR and CDR2 FQNEAQ come from the germline V gene (reference sequence). The junction had 8 bases not matched to a gene; V was cut back by 7 bases and J by 1 base. This CDR3 contains 16 residues. The CDR3 protein is CASNKDRALNTGELFF. The CDR3 DNA is TGTGCCAGCAACAAGGACAGGGCATTGAACACCGGGGAGCTGTTTTTT.

V usage is TRBV6-5 and J usage is TRBJ2-7; no clear D gene. Germline V gives CDR1 MNHEY, CDR2 SVGAGI. The CDR3 totals 13 residues. The V gene lost 6 bases and the J gene lost 4 bases, with 13 bases spanning the gap. CDR3 in amino acids: CASRMRTVYEQYF. The CDR3 DNA is TGTGCCAGCAGGATGAGGACGGTTTACGAGCAGTACTTC.

DNA of the CDR3: TGTGCCAGCAGCCTTCGACCGGGACTAGCGGCCCATAACACCGGGGAGCTGTTTTTT. Its protein is CASSLRPGLAAHNTGELFF. The chain combines TRBV3-1 (or the pseudogene TRBV3-2) with TRBJ2-2, with 11 bases matching TRBD2. The CDR3 consists of 19 residues. Germline-derived CDR1 and CDR2 are LGHDT and YNNKEL (reference sequence). The V gene end was trimmed by 4 bases and the J gene end by 2 bases; junction bases not matched to a gene: 12.

The chain links TRBV7-6 to TRBJ1-4; D unresolved. V was cut by 3 bases and J by 5 bases, with 19 bases left in between. Germline V gene data show CDR1 as SGHVS and CDR2 as FNYEAQ. The CDR3 has 17 residues. The CDR3 nucleotides read TGTGCCAGCAGCTTCCACGCCTCAATAGGAACGAATGAAAAACTGTTTTTT. The encoded protein is CASSFHASIGTNEKLFF.

The rearrangement links TRBV4-2 to TRBJ2-2, with a possible D match to TRBD1 (6 bases). CDR1 and CDR2 from the germline V gene are LGHNA and YNFKEQ. Trimming removed 4 bases from V and 2 bases from J, with 14 bases in between. This CDR3 region has 16 residues. CDR3 sequence reads: CASSPHVDRNTGELFF. The CDR3 DNA reads as TGTGCCAGCAGCCCCCACGTGGACAGAAACACCGGGGAGCTGTTTTTT.

This sequence joins TRBV7-9 and TRBJ1-2, with D unclear. The V end lost 4 bases, the J end lost 6 bases, and 9 bases lay between the germline ends. Germline V gene sequence: CDR1 SEHNR, CDR2 FQNEAQ (reference sequence). This CDR3 has 12 amino acids. The CDR3 nucleotides are TGTGCCAGCAGCTCGACGTTGGATGGCTACACCTTC. Amino acid sequence: CASSSTLDGYTF.

The CDR3 DNA follows: TGTGCCAGCTCACCTAATAGTATAGCCTACAATGAGCAGTTCTTC. Translating it yields CASSPNSIAYNEQFF. The rearrangement uses TRBV18 and TRBJ2-1; no clear D. CDR1 is KGHSH and CDR2 is LQKENI in the germline V gene. The V end was cut by 3 bases, the J end by 2 bases, with 11 bases between. There are 15 residues in the CDR3.

The CDR3 is CASSPRTDTQYF. DNA for the CDR3: TGTGCCAGTAGTCCACGTACAGATACGCAGTATTTT. The rearrangement joins TRBV19 to TRBJ2-3; D unresolved. Germline V gives CDR1 LNHDA, CDR2 SQIVND (reference sequence). The length of the CDR3 is 12 residues. The germline V and J ends were trimmed by 5 bases and 3 bases, with 6 bases remaining between them.

The J gene is TRBJ2-7, the V gene TRBV6-4; D gene ambiguous. The V end was cut by 7 bases, the J end by 1 base, with 14 bases between. This CDR3 contains 14 residues. Germline V CDR1 and CDR2: MRHNA, SNTAGT. The CDR3 protein is CASNLHDGSYEQYF. CDR3 nucleotide sequence: TGTGCCAGCAACCTACATGACGGTTCCTACGAGCAGTACTTC.

The chain employs TRBV19 and TRBJ1-4; TRBD1 agrees at 7 bases. J lost 4 bases, V lost 8 bases, and 10 bases had no gene match. Germline V CDR1 and CDR2: LNHDA, SQIVND (reference sequence). The CDR3 length is 15 residues. CDR3 amino acids: CASQQRDSSNEKLFF. CDR3 coding DNA: TGTGCCAGTCAACAGAGGGACAGCAGTAATGAAAAACTGTTTTTT.

This sequence joins TRBV2 and TRBJ1-2; D is uncertain. The CDR3 covers 14 residues. Germline V lookup: CDR1 SNHLY, CDR2 FYNNEI. The germline V and J ends were trimmed by 4 bases and 4 bases, with 13 bases remaining between them. The CDR3 coding sequence is TGTGCCAGCAGTGGGAGAGGGAATCCCTATGGCTACACCTTC. It is translated as CASSGRGNPYGYTF.

This clone was detected once. This chain uses TRBV10-3 with TRBJ1-1, with TRBD1 matching over 11 bases. Per the germline V gene, CDR1 is ENHRY and CDR2 is SYGVKD. V dropped 5 bases and J dropped 5; count of bases not matched to a gene: 7. This CDR3 spans 15 amino acids. CDR3: CAISPSDRGPTEAFF. CDR3 DNA: TGTGCCATCAGTCCTTCGGACAGGGGGCCGACTGAAGCTTTCTTT.

This sequence joins TRBV3-1 (or the pseudogene TRBV3-2) and TRBJ1-6; 7 bases fit TRBD1. CDR3 length: 18 residues. Germline CDR1 is LGHDT and CDR2 is YNNKEL (reference sequence). Trimming removed 0 bases from V and 6 bases from J; junction bases left unmatched: 11. This CDR3 is CASSQDRGGRSGNSPLHF. In nucleotides, the CDR3 is TGTGCCAGCAGCCAAGACAGGGGGGGGCGGTCGGGTAATTCACCCCTCCACTTT.

In DNA form, the CDR3 reads TGCGCCAGCAGCTTGGACCCCGGGCTAGCCCACTACGAGCAGTACTTC. Translated: CASSLDPGLAHYEQYF. This sequence joins TRBV5-1 and TRBJ2-7; a possible D gene is TRBD2 (5 bases). There are 16 residues in the CDR3. Germline values: CDR1 SGHRS, CDR2 YFSETQ. The V and J ends lost 0 bases and 3 bases respectively, with 16 bases between them.

The chain joins TRBV5-4 to TRBJ2-7; a weak D match, TRBD1 (6 bases). This CDR3 comprises 13 residues. Germline V gene sequence: CDR1 SGHNT, CDR2 YYREEE (reference sequence). The CDR3 DNA follows: TGTCTTAGGGGGACACTTACCCCCTACGAGCAGTACTTC. Protein: CLRGTLTPYEQYF.

This clone was counted once. The DNA of the CDR3 is TGTGCCATCAGTGGGTCGGGTATTCCCGGGGACTATGGCTACACCTTC. This gives the protein CAISGSGIPGDYGYTF. The chain couples TRBV10-3 to TRBJ1-2; D ambiguous. The CDR3 extends over 16 amino acids. Germline-derived CDR1 and CDR2 are ENHRY and SYGVKD. V dropped 4 bases and J dropped 3 bases, with 18 bases sitting between them.

The chain uses TRBV6-2 or TRBV6-3 and TRBJ2-3, with D maybe TRBD2 (6 bases). Deletions cut 0 bases from V and 3 bases from J, with 10 bases between. CDR3 length equals 15 residues. Germline V gene sequence: CDR1 MNHEY, CDR2 SVGEGT. CDR3 sequence: CASSYSTRETDTQYF. CDR3 in DNA: TGTGCCAGCAGTTACTCGACGCGGGAAACAGATACGCAGTATTTT.

This clone occurred once. The rearrangement joins TRBV4-1 to TRBJ2-5; unclear D gene. With 0 bases removed from V and 7 bases from J, the gap between germline ends came to 9 bases. This CDR3 is built from 13 residues. CDR1 and CDR2 from the germline V gene are MGHRA and YSYEKL. DNA for the CDR3: TGCGCCAGCAGCCAAGACCTATCGGGGACCCAGTACTTC. This sequence encodes CASSQDLSGTQYF.

This clone was counted once. Possible read error: a much larger clone is one base away. The gene calls are TRBV11-2 and TRBJ1-1; D might be TRBD1 (5 bases). CDR3 length: 13 amino acids. Germline V gene data show CDR1 as SGHAT and CDR2 as FQNNGV. Trimming took 1 base from V and 3 from J, leaving 6 bases between them. CDR3 DNA sequence: TGTGCCAGCAGCTTAGGCAGGGACACTGAAGCTTTCTTT. Amino acids: CASSLGRDTEAFF.

V usage is TRBV6-5 and J usage is TRBJ2-2; D gene unclear. V was cut by 4 bases and J by 3 bases, with 9 bases left in between. The CDR3 has 14 amino acids. Germline V gene data show CDR1 as MNHEY and CDR2 as SVGAGI. The CDR3 region is CASSLLRDTGELFF. The CDR3 DNA follows: TGTGCCAGCAGTTTACTCAGAGACACCGGGGAGCTGTTTTTT.

The chain joins TRBV28 to TRBJ2-2, with 7 nucleotides matching TRBD1. Trimming at V came to 4 bases and at J to 4 bases, leaving 0 bases not matched to a gene. The germline CDR1 and CDR2 sequences are MDHEN and SYDVKM. The CDR3 is 13 amino acids. The CDR3 region has the DNA TGTGCCAGCAGTTCAGGGGGCACCGGGGAGCTGTTTTTT. Amino acid sequence: CASSSGGTGELFF.

The rearrangement uses TRBV28 and TRBJ2-7; 12 bases are shared with TRBD1. This CDR3 contains 14 residues. Germline-derived CDR1 and CDR2 are MDHEN and SYDVKM. V lost 8 bases and J lost 7; bases outside the gene matches: 9. The CDR3 DNA reads as TGTGCCAGCGGATTGGGACAGGGGGCTGGAGAGCAGTACTTC. It codes for CASGLGQGAGEQYF.

J is TRBJ1-3 and V is TRBV27; D is unclear. CDR1 and CDR2 from the germline V gene are MNHEY and SMNVEV (reference sequence). V was shortened by 6 bases and J by 4 bases, with 13 bases between the two germline ends. The CDR3 length is 14 residues. CDR3 amino acids: CASSLKGAGNTIYF. CDR3 DNA sequence: TGTGCCAGCAGCCTAAAGGGAGCAGGAAACACCATATATTTT.

V gene TRBV29-1 combines with J gene TRBJ1-1, with 9 bases identical to TRBD1. Germline lookup yields CDR1 SQVTM and CDR2 ANQGSEA. The CDR3 runs 11 residues. J was trimmed by 6 bases and V by 6 bases; bases with no gene match: 2. DNA of the CDR3: TGCAGCGTGGGGACAGGGTCTGAAGCTTTCTTT. Its translation is CSVGTGSEAFF.